This T cell receptor beta chain was sequenced for a study of shared clonotypes between healthy human individuals. Points from the study as a whole: A handful of donors shared around 5% of their naive CD4 clonotypes. The generation probabilities recorded for non-shared clonotypes fell below those of clonotypes shared by all four donors. Expectations were that clonotype sharing among donors would be affected by sequencing depth.

Produced via immunoSEQ multiplex PCR; TCRdb's table is partial and in-frame only. The sample has roughly 600,000 clones, roughly 98% seen once. Naive CD8 cells were CD45RO-negative, positively selected for CCR7, excluding terminally differentiated effector memory CD45RA+ cells. Regarding this clone: Its antigen is still unknown.

V trimming: 1 base; J trimming: 5 bases; junction bases outside the gene matches: 4. This CDR3 is built from 16 residues. CDR1 and CDR2 (germline): LNHDA, SQIVND (reference sequence). Sequencing was performed on naive CD8+ T cells sorted from blood. The gene calls are TRBV19 and TRBJ2-3; 12 nucleotides match TRBD2. The receptor comes from a young man in good health. The CDR3 DNA reads TGTGCCAGTAGTATAGGGCGGACTAGCGGGAAAGATACGCAGTATTTT. Protein: CASSIGRTSGKDTQYF.